This T cell receptor (beta chain) originates from a study of blood T cell repertoires in COVID-19. Overall study: There were acute and convalescent COVID-19 samples, and they came from the United States, Italy and Spain.

Recovered Cohort 3 donors showed two negative PCRs, clearance, or symptom resolution. Deletions cut 4 bases from V and 8 bases from J, with 14 bases between. CDR3 length: 12 residues. Germline V lookup: CDR1 SQVTM, CDR2 ANQGSEA. Original handling: The authors estimated nucleated cell counts from reference gene primer amplification. This table comes from immunoSEQ multiplex PCR, and its TCRdb copy is limited to in-frame clones, with some not included. Clonal size and the V and J genes are those of that table, whereas D and trimming came from the DNA. Among roughly 500,000 clones listed, 88% were seen once.

Sequenced sample: PBMCs or T cells enriched from blood (not recorded which). The sequence was collected from a woman aged 40-49 years who had recovered from COVID-19. The chain links TRBV29-1 to TRBJ1-2; D may be TRBD1 (5 bases). CDR3 sequence reads: CSVGATGSGYTF. DNA for the CDR3: TGCAGCGTTGGAGCAACAGGTAGCGGCTACACCTTC.